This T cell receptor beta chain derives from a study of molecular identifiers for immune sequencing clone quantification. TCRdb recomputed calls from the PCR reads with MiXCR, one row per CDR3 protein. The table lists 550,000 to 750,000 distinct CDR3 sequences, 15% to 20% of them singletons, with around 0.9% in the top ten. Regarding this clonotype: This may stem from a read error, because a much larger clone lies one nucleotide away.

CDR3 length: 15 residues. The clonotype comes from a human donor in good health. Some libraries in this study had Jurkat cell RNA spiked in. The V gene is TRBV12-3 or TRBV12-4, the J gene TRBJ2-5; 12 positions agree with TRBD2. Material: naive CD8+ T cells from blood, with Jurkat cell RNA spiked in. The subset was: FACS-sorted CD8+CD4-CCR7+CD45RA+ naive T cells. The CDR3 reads CASSLTSGGRETRYF. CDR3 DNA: TGTGCCAGCAGTTTAACTAGCGGGGGGCGGGAGACCCGGTACTTC.